The 32 T cell receptor beta chains below come from one sample, sequenced in a study of blood T cell repertoires in COVID-19. TCRdb keeps only in-frame clones here, not all; method: immunoSEQ multiplex PCR. The profile shows under 200,000 clones, approximately 79% of them singletons. Sequencing was done on a sample of PBMCs or T cells enriched from blood (not recorded which). These receptor sequences come from a woman aged 70 to 79 in a cohort exposed to, infected with or recovered from COVID-19 (not recorded which).

This chain uses TRBV19 with TRBJ2-5; 7 positions match TRBD1. Losses at the gene ends were 3 bases for V and 4 bases for J; bases not matched to a gene: 8. The CDR3 is 15 residues long. Germline-derived CDR1 and CDR2 are LNHDA and SQIVND (reference sequence). CDR3 nucleotides: TGTGCCAGTAGTATCCAGAGACAGGGCGGAGAGACCCAGTACTTC. It yields the protein CASSIQRQGGETQYF.

The sample holds one count of this clone. The chain employs TRBV4-3 and TRBJ2-5; 12 bases are a match to TRBD2. CDR3 length equals 15 residues. J lost 4 bases, V lost 2 bases, and 2 bases had no gene match. From germline, CDR1 is LGHNA and CDR2 YSLEER. The CDR3 sequence is CASSQTSGRLETQYF. CDR3 nucleotide sequence: TGCGCCAGCAGCCAAACTAGCGGGAGGCTAGAGACCCAGTACTTC.

The V gene is TRBV27, the J gene TRBJ2-7; 7 bases map to TRBD1. V shed 0 bases and J 2 bases; nucleotides not matched to a gene: 1. CDR1 is MNHEY, CDR2 SMNVEV, per germline (reference sequence). The CDR3 spans 14 residues. Here the CDR3 DNA reads TGTGCCAGCAGTTTATCTGGGACAGCCTACGAGCAGTACTTC. Encoded protein: CASSLSGTAYEQYF.

The rearrangement joins TRBV11-2 to TRBJ2-7; D gene ambiguous. The V and J ends lost 6 bases and 6 bases respectively, with 12 bases between them. The CDR3 consists of 12 residues. Per germline, CDR1 SGHAT and CDR2 FQNNGV. The chain's CDR3 is CASSNPGSEQYF. The CDR3 DNA is TGTGCCAGCAGTAATCCTGGTAGCGAGCAGTACTTC.

The chain carries TRBV28 and TRBJ1-6; perhaps TRBD1 as D (6 bases). V shed 5 bases and J shed 7 bases, with 15 bases lying between them. Germline V gene sequence: CDR1 MDHEN, CDR2 SYDVKM. CDR3 length equals 15 residues. CDR3 residues: CASSPDRPGNSPLHF. The CDR3 region has the DNA TGTGCCAGCAGTCCCGACAGGCCAGGGAATTCACCCCTCCACTTT.

This clone has more than one count but fewer than ten. The chain carries TRBV11-1 and TRBJ1-1, with D possibly TRBD1 on 5 matching bases. This CDR3 has 15 amino acids. With 5 bases removed from V and 1 base from J, the gap between germline ends came to 14 bases. Germline V gene sequence: CDR1 SGHAT, CDR2 FQDESV (reference sequence). The CDR3: CASSPNLGQNTEAFF. In nucleotides, the CDR3 is TGTGCCAGCAGCCCAAACCTAGGACAGAACACTGAAGCTTTCTTT.

The CDR3 sequence is CASSRDRASGELFF. For the CDR3, the DNA is TGTGCCAGCAGTCGGGACAGGGCGTCCGGGGAGCTGTTTTTT. The chain has TRBV7-9 and TRBJ2-2; TRBD1 aligns across 9 bases. Per germline, CDR1 SEHNR and CDR2 FQNEAQ (reference sequence). The trim removed 6 bases at V and 6 bases at J, leaving 5 bases unmatched. CDR3 length: 14 amino acids.

The gene calls are TRBV4-2 and TRBJ1-2, with 7 positions matching TRBD1. Losses at the gene ends were 4 bases for V and 0 bases for J; bases not matched to a gene: 8. CDR1 LGHNA and CDR2 YNFKEQ come from the germline V gene. CDR3 size: 16 residues. CDR3 sequence reads: CASSPNEGATNYGYTF. The CDR3 DNA reads as TGTGCCAGCAGCCCAAATGAGGGGGCAACTAACTATGGCTACACCTTC.

CDR3 in DNA: TGTGCCAGCTCAGAGACAGGTTCGATGAACACTGAAGCTTTCTTT. Protein sequence: CASSETGSMNTEAFF. This sequence joins TRBV18 and TRBJ1-1, with TRBD1 as a possible D gene (6 bases). V was shortened by 5 bases and J by 0 bases, with 13 bases between the two germline ends. Germline values: CDR1 KGHSH, CDR2 LQKENI. This CDR3 contains 15 residues.

This chain uses TRBV4-2 with TRBJ2-1; 11 bases align to TRBD2. Germline V gene data show CDR1 as LGHNA and CDR2 as YNFKEQ. With 4 bases clipped from V and 2 bases from J, the junction kept 7 bases outside the gene matches. This CDR3 region has 17 residues. The CDR3 sequence is CASSLQTSGVTYNEQFF. CDR3 in DNA: TGTGCCAGCAGCCTTCAGACTAGCGGGGTAACCTACAATGAGCAGTTCTTC.

There are a few counts of this clone. V is TRBV6-5 and J is TRBJ2-3; 9 bases align to TRBD1. In germline, CDR1 is MNHEY, CDR2 SVGAGI. The V gene end was trimmed by 5 bases and the J gene end by 5 bases; junction bases not matched to a gene: 8. CDR3 length: 15 amino acids. CDR3 DNA: TGTGCCAGCAGTATCTACAGGGGGCAATTAGATACGCAGTATTTT. It codes for CASSIYRGQLDTQYF.

The V call is TRBV2, the J call TRBJ2-1; weak D call: TRBD2 (5 bases). The V gene lost 3 bases and the J gene lost 3 bases, with 12 bases spanning the gap. The CDR3 is 15 residues long. Germline assignment: CDR1 SNHLY and CDR2 FYNNEI. CDR3 nucleotides: TGTGCCAGCAGTGACCCCCCTCGGGGCTACAATGAGCAGTTCTTC. It is translated as CASSDPPRGYNEQFF.

The V gene is TRBV28, the J gene TRBJ1-5; D may be TRBD1 (6 bases). Deletions cut 9 bases from V and 7 bases from J, with 13 bases between. The germline CDR1 and CDR2 sequences are MDHEN and SYDVKM. This CDR3 has 12 residues. CDR3 amino acids: CASCRGGQPQHF. The CDR3 nucleotides read TGTGCCAGTTGCAGGGGCGGCCAGCCCCAGCATTTT.

This rearrangement joins TRBV5-1 to TRBJ1-1; D remains ambiguous. Trimming cost V 1 base and J 7 bases, with 11 bases left between them. The germline V gene encodes CDR1 SGHRS and CDR2 YFSETQ. This CDR3 region has 13 residues. The CDR3 protein is CASSLFTYDEAFF. The CDR3 DNA is TGCGCCAGCAGCTTGTTCACCTACGATGAAGCTTTCTTT.

The chain couples TRBV7-9 to TRBJ2-5, with D possibly being TRBD2 (8 bases). CDR1 and CDR2 from the germline V gene are SEHNR and FQNEAQ (reference sequence). CDR3 size: 17 residues. Trimming removed 1 base from V and 10 bases from J, with 25 bases in between. CDR3 bases: TGTGCCAGCAGCTTAGACGGGACAGCGGGGGTCCAAGCTGACCAGTACTTC. Protein: CASSLDGTAGVQADQYF.

This clone has a handful of counts. The chain is built from TRBV29-1 and TRBJ2-7, with 10 bases matching TRBD1. Unmatched junction bases numbered 9, after V lost 5 bases and J lost 5 bases. The CDR3 covers 14 residues. In germline, CDR1 is SQVTM, CDR2 ANQGSEA. The CDR3: CSVTRDRGTHEQYF. The CDR3 bases are TGCAGCGTTACGAGGGACAGGGGAACGCACGAGCAGTACTTC.

This clone was seen more than once but under ten times. This rearrangement joins TRBV29-1 to TRBJ2-7; D is possibly TRBD2 (5 bases). The CDR3 sequence is 12 residues long. The V and J ends lost 6 bases and 6 bases respectively, with 15 bases between them. CDR1 and CDR2 (germline): SQVTM, ANQGSEA. CDR3: CSVRPGIGEQYF. CDR3 sequence (DNA): TGCAGCGTCCGTCCGGGGATTGGCGAGCAGTACTTC.

The rearrangement uses TRBV28 and TRBJ2-2; D is possibly TRBD2 (6 bases). Germline CDR1 MDHEN, CDR2 SYDVKM. The CDR3 spans 15 residues. V lost 5 bases and J 4 bases, leaving 14 bases between the germline ends. CDR3 sequence reads: CASSLGGTGTGELFF. The DNA for the CDR3 is TGTGCCAGCAGTCTGGGCGGGACGGGCACCGGGGAGCTGTTTTTT.

The rearrangement links TRBV19 to TRBJ2-1; a weak D match, TRBD2 (6 bases). Trimming took 3 bases from V and 5 from J, leaving 14 bases between them. Germline V gene data show CDR1 as LNHDA and CDR2 as SQIVND (reference sequence). This CDR3 is built from 15 residues. The CDR3 region is CASSMRGSFNNEQFF. The CDR3 region has the DNA TGTGCCAGTAGTATGCGGGGTTCGTTCAACAATGAGCAGTTCTTC.

The chain is built from TRBV5-5 and TRBJ2-7; 10 bases are a match to TRBD1. The length of the CDR3 is 16 residues. After removal of 2 bases from V and 4 bases from J, the junction contained 9 bases not matched to a gene. The V gene's germline CDR1 is SGHKS and CDR2 YYEKEE (reference sequence). The CDR3 bases are TGTGCCAGCAGCTTCGGACAGGGGGGCATCGGATACGAGCAGTACTTC. This sequence encodes CASSFGQGGIGYEQYF.

The chain employs TRBV11-3 and TRBJ1-5; D might be TRBD1 (5 bases). The CDR3 sequence is 13 residues long. Germline-derived CDR1 and CDR2 are SGHNT and YENEEA. V shed 5 bases and J shed 3 bases, with 8 bases lying between them. CDR3 sequence (DNA): TGTGCCAGCAGCCCGGGGGTCAATCAGCCCCAGCATTTT. Translation: CASSPGVNQPQHF.

V usage is TRBV29-1 and J usage is TRBJ1-2, with D possibly TRBD1 on 6 matching bases. Germline loops: CDR1 SQVTM, CDR2 ANQGSEA. V lost 8 bases and J 4 bases, leaving 20 bases between the germline ends. The CDR3 is made up of 14 amino acids. The CDR3, as DNA: TGCAGCATAGAACAGGGCCCATCTCGCTATGGCTACACCTTC. Translating gives CSIEQGPSRYGYTF.

CDR3 DNA sequence: TGTGCCAGGACAGGGGGCAATGAGCAGTTCTTC. The encoded protein is CARTGGNEQFF. The V call is TRBV2, the J call TRBJ2-1; 9 bases are a match to TRBD1. The V segment lost 9 bases and the J segment 6 bases; nucleotides outside the gene matches: 0. The CDR3 sequence is 11 residues long. Looked up from germline, CDR1 is SNHLY and CDR2 is FYNNEI.

The chain couples TRBV18 to TRBJ2-5; D possibly corresponds to TRBD2 (6 bases). V lost 0 bases, J lost 5 bases, and 13 bases lay in between. CDR3 length equals 15 residues. Germline V CDR1 and CDR2: KGHSH, LQKENI. Here the CDR3 reads CASSPPGAAGETQYF. As DNA, the CDR3 is TGTGCCAGCTCACCACCCGGGGCGGCGGGGGAGACCCAGTACTTC.

This clone was observed a few times. This chain joins TRBV7-8 and TRBJ2-5; 7 nucleotides align to TRBD2. This CDR3 comprises 20 residues. Per the germline V gene, CDR1 is SGHVS and CDR2 is FQNEAQ. The J segment lost 2 bases and the V segment lost 3 bases, leaving 21 bases of the junction unmatched. This CDR3 is CASSLGLTTAYPRAQETQYF. As DNA, the CDR3 is TGTGCCAGCAGCTTGGGACTAACCACCGCTTACCCCAGGGCACAAGAGACCCAGTACTTC.

V and J are TRBV11-3 and TRBJ2-3, with 9 positions matching TRBD2. V trimming: 4 bases; J trimming: 3 bases; junction bases outside the gene matches: 2. This CDR3 spans 14 amino acids. Germline V gene lookup returns CDR1 SGHNT and CDR2 YENEEA. CDR3 sequence: CASSSGLATDTQYF. Written as DNA, the CDR3 is TGTGCCAGCAGCTCGGGACTAGCAACAGATACGCAGTATTTT.

The chain joins TRBV5-6 to TRBJ1-6, with D uncertain. V shed 0 bases and J shed 16 bases, with 11 bases lying between them. The CDR3 loop spans 12 amino acids. Germline loops: CDR1 SGHDT, CDR2 YYEEEE. The DNA for the CDR3 is TGTGCCAGCAGCTTGGGGTACGGTATGCTCCACTTT. Encoded protein: CASSLGYGMLHF.

This chain links TRBV28 with TRBJ1-2; 7 bases agree with TRBD1. The CDR3 contains 16 residues. Germline CDR1 MDHEN, CDR2 SYDVKM. Germline trimming cut 4 bases from V and 5 bases from J; bases unmatched to any gene: 13. For the CDR3, the DNA is TGTGCCAGCAGTTCGCTTGGACAGGCCGGGGTTTATGGCTACACCTTC. Residues: CASSSLGQAGVYGYTF.

The CDR3 region is CASSFGGRLGPQHF. CDR3 coding DNA: TGTGCCAGCAGCTTTGGCGGGCGCCTGGGGCCCCAGCATTTT. V usage is TRBV5-6 and J usage is TRBJ1-5, with unresolved D. V was cut by 2 bases and J by 9 bases, with 15 bases left in between. Per the germline V gene, CDR1 is SGHDT and CDR2 is YYEEEE. The CDR3 is 14 amino acids.

The chain combines TRBV18 with TRBJ1-3, with 7 bases lining up with TRBD1. V gave up 2 bases and J gave up 1 base; unmatched junction bases: 5. This CDR3 spans 16 amino acids. Per germline, CDR1 KGHSH and CDR2 LQKENI. The CDR3 nucleotides are TGTGCCAGCTCACCAACGACAGGGATGTCTGGAAACACCATATATTTT. Amino acids: CASSPTTGMSGNTIYF. The full variable domain, with the rest looked up from reference TRBV18 and TRBJ1-3, is NAGVMQNPRHLVRRRGQEARLRCSPMKGHSHVYWYRQLPEEGLKFMVYLQKENIIDESGMPKERFSAEFPKEGPSILRIQQVVRGDSAAYFCASSPTTGMSGNTIYFGEGSWLTVV.

This clone showed up just once. The chain recombines TRBV6-2 or TRBV6-3 with TRBJ2-7; 14 bases agree with TRBD2. V lost 2 bases to trimming and J lost 3 bases; unmatched junction nucleotides: 12. Germline CDR1 reads MNHEY; CDR2 reads SVGEGT. CDR3 length: 19 amino acids. The CDR3 DNA sequence: TGTGCCAGCAGTTACGCTATCGGGACTAGCGGGAGCCGGGACTACGAGCAGTACTTC. This codes for CASSYAIGTSGSRDYEQYF.

DNA for the CDR3: TGTGCCAGCAGGGGGGGGATCGAGCAGTACTTC. Amino acids: CASRGGIEQYF. The gene calls are TRBV2 and TRBJ2-7, with 7 bases matching TRBD2. The CDR3 sequence is 11 residues long. V trimming: 6 bases; J trimming: 6 bases; junction bases outside the gene matches: 2. CDR1 is SNHLY and CDR2 is FYNNEI in the germline V gene. The full variable domain, its missing parts supplied by reference TRBV2 and TRBJ2-7, is EPEVTQTPSHQVTQMGQEVILRCVPISNHLYFYWYRQILGQKVEFLVSFYNNEISEKSEIFDDQFSVERPDGSNFTLKIRSTKLEDSAMYFCASRGGIEQYFGPGTRLTVT.